This T cell receptor (beta chain) emerged from a study of identical twins. Notes on the study in general: Sharing of beta out-of-frame sequences by twins showed a weaker excess.

V was shortened by 1 base and J by 3 bases, with 9 bases between the two germline ends. CDR3 length: 14 amino acids. Looked up from germline, CDR1 is MGHDK and CDR2 is SYGVNS. cDNA molecules carried unique molecular identifiers, and template switching added a universal primer site. From the 5' RACE reads, TCRdb called clonotypes with MiXCR, one entry per CDR3 protein. The table lists 500,000 to 600,000 distinct CDR3 sequences, around 20% of them singletons. This clonotype was seen only a few times. The antigen is not known. The sample was also linked to a second study, of T cells expressing NK-cell markers. That source notes: Alpha-beta TCR T cells were the sole sorting target in several experiments, owing to an anti-gamma-delta TCR antibody. Also leading the CD3+CD56-NKG2C+ fraction in a few donors were these clonotypes.

This TCR came from a woman aged 18-35 years in good health. The V call is TRBV25-1, the J call TRBJ1-2; D is uncertain. Sequenced sample: CD4+ T cells sorted from blood. The CDR3 nucleotides read TGTGCCAGCAGTGAATTCAAGGCCTACTATGGCTACACCTTC. Translating gives CASSEFKAYYGYTF.